This T cell receptor (beta chain) was sequenced during a study of response to subunit inactivated influenza vaccine. Details on this clonotype: Its target is not known.

J lost 0 bases, V lost 6 bases, and 4 bases had no gene match. The CDR3 sequence is 13 residues long. Germline CDR1 SQVTM, CDR2 ANQGSEA. TCRdb called the RT-PCR reads again in MiXCR, with one record for every CDR3 protein. The sample shows fewer than 250,000 distinct CDR3 sequences, 13% to 15% of them seen only once. General observations from the study: Seasonal influenza vaccination, on each occasion, was suggested by the authors to recruit few new T cells.

Material: CD8+ T cells sorted from PBMCs, obtained 5 days after vaccination. V and J are TRBV29-1 and TRBJ2-7, with 8 bases matching TRBD1. The TCR originated in a man aged 50-59 years who received an inactivated influenza vaccine. CDR3 residues: CSVGTGDSYEQYF. Here the CDR3 DNA reads TGCAGCGTCGGGACAGGCGACTCCTACGAGCAGTACTTC.